This TCR beta chain was identified during a study of blood T cell repertoires in COVID-19. For the study at large: The samples span acute and convalescent COVID-19 from the United States, Italy and Spain. The analysed material was cDNA or gDNA that came from T cells, B-cell-depleted T cells, or PBMCs.

Authors' data handling: The assay estimated nucleated cells by amplifying reference gene primers. TCRdb keeps only in-frame clones here, not all; method: immunoSEQ multiplex PCR. The DNA was the basis for D and trimming; V, J and clone size are from that table. Seen here are some 320,000 clones, around 87% observed once, and the top ten hold roughly 7.1%. After removal of 4 bases from V and 2 bases from J, the junction contained 10 bases not matched to a gene. Looked up from germline, CDR1 is SGHNT and CDR2 is YYREEE (reference sequence). CDR3 length: 16 residues. This sequence was found in a woman aged 45-59 years who had recovered from COVID-19. V is TRBV5-4 and J is TRBJ2-3, with 7 bases lining up with TRBD1. The specimen was peripheral blood. The CDR3 protein is CASSRDKGQPTDTQYF. The CDR3 DNA reads as TGTGCCAGCAGCCGCGACAAGGGACAGCCCACAGATACGCAGTATTTT.